This record covers a single T cell receptor beta chain. TCRdb ran MiXCR on the 5' RACE reads and lists one entry per CDR3 protein. In the table there are 40,000 to 55,000 distinct CDR3 sequences, about an eighth of which are singletons. These data come from a study of spatial heterogeneity in lung cancer. Germline loops: CDR1 SQVTM, CDR2 ANQGSEA. Trimming cost V 7 bases and J 5 bases; bases outside gene matches: 4. This CDR3 contains 13 residues. The time point denotes: sample taken at primary tumor resection. No cells were sorted before sequencing. The whole RNA sequenced was extracted from tumor, nontumor lung or frozen PBMC. The donors comprised about 65 untreated early-stage non-small cell lung cancer patients.

The clonotype was recovered from a male donor with early-stage non-small cell lung cancer. The sequencing used PBMCs, collected at surgery. This sequence joins TRBV29-1 and TRBJ2-3, with 12 bases that match TRBD1. This CDR3 reads CSGGQGAEDTQYF. DNA for the CDR3: TGCAGCGGGGGACAGGGGGCTGAAGATACGCAGTATTTT.